Listed below are T cell receptor beta chains from one sample, sequenced in a study of cytotoxic CD8 clonotypes in ibrutinib-treated CLL. Using immunoSEQ multiplex PCR, the repertoire was profiled, and TCRdb retains in-frame clones only, with some absent. The data hold roughly 220,000 clones, with just under 80% observed a single time. The specimen was PBMCs, collected after 12 months of ibrutinib treatment. These receptors originate from a human donor with chronic lymphocytic leukemia. Each CDR3 is given with its conserved first and last residue.

CDR3aa	v_gene	j_gene
CASSATTQGLGYEQYF	TRBV7-6	TRBJ2-7
CASSFSPTGTVPNTEAFF	TRBV7-6	TRBJ1-1
CASSRSDIAKNIQYF	TRBV2	TRBJ2-4
CASSEGGGRYEQYF	TRBV6-1	TRBJ2-7
CASSQVGGSYNEQFF	TRBV4-2	TRBJ2-1
CASSQAPAASSGNTIYF	TRBV4-1	TRBJ1-3
CASRAFSGDTDTQYF	TRBV7-2	TRBJ2-3
CATSREQGSYEQYF	TRBV15	TRBJ2-7
CASRVAGGYYEQYF	TRBV28	TRBJ2-7
CACISQPQHF	TRBV30	TRBJ1-5
CASSPVTSSYEQYF	TRBV5-1	TRBJ2-7
CASSSTGRREKLFF	TRBV27	TRBJ1-4
CATSPVAGGETQYF	TRBV10-1	TRBJ2-5
CASSPREGLTDTQYF	TRBV19	TRBJ2-3
CASSDGTWTSGRGEQFF	TRBV10-1	TRBJ2-1
CASSPLGGGESYNEQFF	TRBV18	TRBJ2-1
CASSGGGRGDTQYF	TRBV5-4	TRBJ2-3
CAWSRGQYNEQFF	TRBV30	TRBJ2-1
CASSPSAGSGTDSSGNTIYF	TRBV18	TRBJ1-3
CASSTPSQTAYEQYF	TRBV28	TRBJ2-7
CASSEGETDTQYF	TRBV6-4	TRBJ2-3
CASRNRENTEAFF	TRBV5-4	TRBJ1-1
CASNRSGANVLTF	TRBV28	TRBJ2-6
CASSQEGWADTQYF	TRBV14	TRBJ2-3
CASSSPGTAYGYTF	TRBV28	TRBJ1-2
CASSVIPNRGDVSYTF	TRBV9	TRBJ1-2
CASSLDGYGYTF	TRBV11-2	TRBJ1-2
CASSIGRQETQYF	TRBV19	TRBJ2-5
CASSFLGTITDTQYF	TRBV27	TRBJ2-3
CASSFTPGLGYEQYF	TRBV27	TRBJ2-7
CSVDSLLAGGFTSTDTQYF	TRBV29-1	TRBJ2-3
CASSQALMQFF	TRBV4-1	TRBJ2-1
CASSTRAGPRGEQYF	TRBV27	TRBJ2-7
CASSLSLLGEKLFF	TRBV11-2	TRBJ1-4
CASSVSPSTEAFF	TRBV14	TRBJ1-1
CASSSTSGVYNEQFF	TRBV5-1	TRBJ2-1
CASSLSGGLSEQYF	TRBV5-5	TRBJ2-7
CASSPDETGIYGYTF	TRBV6-6	TRBJ1-2
CASSDRGGGYTF	TRBV6-4	TRBJ1-2
CASSIGVHEQFF	TRBV19	TRBJ2-1
CASSRDRSQEQYF	TRBV5-4	TRBJ2-7
CASSYGTGNDEQYF	TRBV6-6	TRBJ2-7
CASSLSGGGNQPQHF	TRBV7-9	TRBJ1-5
CAINLGGGGNTIYF	TRBV10-3	TRBJ1-3
CAILGQGYEQYF	TRBV28	TRBJ2-7
CASSDRNEKLFF	TRBV2	TRBJ1-4
CASNRDRGTYEQYF	TRBV5-1	TRBJ2-7
CASSRSHLREQYF	TRBV5-6	TRBJ2-7